What follows describes a single TCR beta chain. The target of this receptor is not known. Nothing much larger sits one base from this clone, and base qualities are not available. The data belong to a study of shared clonotypes between healthy human individuals (dated by TCRdb to about 2020). Some background on the complete study: The cohort included three men and a couple of women between 18 and 49 years of age. To increase sequencing depth and limit assay-specific biases, different laboratories used diverse techniques to prepare libraries and sequence TCR repertoires. The study deeply sequenced blood TCR repertoires of about 5 healthy adults to estimate repertoire size and the extent of clonotype sharing between individuals. Per donor, leukapheresis produced somewhere between about 0.8 and 9.5 billion PBMCs. Study-level results and caveats: Only blood was sampled, and tissue TCR repertoires likely differ from those in blood. Based on pairwise subsampling, the degree of clonotype sharing among donors was expected to be affected by sequencing depth. Because the study included a small number of donors, the genetic and exposure-history diversity represented was limited.

Donors were healthy HIV-negative adults with no recently reported acute infections or vaccinations. Every donor was a Caucasian adult residing in Nashville, Tennessee, USA. For unsorted samples, tens of millions of PBMCs were counted, and genomic DNA was extracted using the QIAamp DNA Blood Mini kit. Blood was obtained by leukapheresis, after which PBMCs were separated by Ficoll-Histopaque density gradient centrifugation and cryopreserved in liquid nitrogen vapor phase. Using the deep immunoSEQ assay, multiplex PCR amplified TCR CDR3 regions from genomic DNA. Genomic DNA extracted from each cell subset was distributed evenly over all wells of several immunoSEQ 96-well plates, and each plate served as one replicate. Each replicate PCR for unsorted PBMC received roughly 300 ng genomic DNA, equal to around 30,000 T cell genomes. Ten immunoSEQ deep assay plates were used to sequence unsorted PBMC genomic DNA. Purified libraries were measured with a Qubit 3.0 fluorometer, size-checked on a Bioanalyzer 2100, and measured again with the KAPA Library Quantification kit. Every immunoSEQ 96-well plate was sequenced on a separate single-read 150-cycle Illumina NextSeq 550 flow cell. As for how the authors treated the data: Because the immunoSEQ output included only junctional sequences and no quality scores, the filtering could not be the same as the filtering used for full-length reads. Sequences were annotated with PyIR, a Python wrapper for IgBLAST v1.9, using IMGT germline references to assign V/J genes and CDR3. Reads were removed for weak V/J assignments (E-value above 1e-6), missing CDR3, stop codons, out-of-frame junctions, or ambiguous translated residues. V3J clonotypes were defined as sequences sharing an identical inferred V gene, J gene, and CDR3 amino acid sequence. Percentage overlap between repertoires was calculated by dividing the number of shared unique clonotypes by the size of the smaller repertoire. Repertoire richness was assessed with RTK rarefaction, the Chao1 estimator, and Recon v2.1 estimates of unobserved clonotypes. The table comes from immuneACCESS by way of TCRdb, which keeps in-frame sequences with V and J called. Part of the clones is missing from these tables; in studies checked, under half for an unresolved V gene and the rest for unknown reasons. The DNA gave D and trimming, while V, J and clone size come from that table. This sample lists about 490,000 clones; over 65% were detected once. The ten biggest clones cover roughly 13% of the sample.

Taken from the germline V gene, the CDR1 and CDR2 loops are SGHTA and FQGTGA. Relative to germline, V is 6 bases shorter and J is 6 bases shorter, with 15 bases between their ends. CDR3 length: 13 amino acids, cysteine to phenylalanine. The CDR3 DNA has 39 bases and is translated from base 1. The chain is made from TRBV7-3 and TRBJ2-7, and perhaps TRBD1 as D gene, on 7 matching bases. The sequencing input was PBMCs. This receptor was taken from a woman in her thirties or forties in good health. Some clones in this sample may be carry-over from other donors' samples. The CDR3 is CASSTGEAGEQYF. The nucleotide sequence reads as follows: TGTGCCAGCAGTACAGGGGAAGCGGGCGAGCAGTACTTC.